This is a list of T cell receptor beta chains from one sample in a study of T cell responses to AZD1222 COVID-19 vaccine. Sequenced by immunoSEQ multiplex PCR; TCRdb stores in-frame clones only, minus some. The sample includes some 200,000 clones, 85% to 95% of them seen just once. Sequencing was performed on peripheral blood, taken on day 0 of AZD1222 vaccination. These receptors all stem from an adult in good health. Each CDR3 is given with its conserved first and last residue. A D gene is named only where the DNA matches it firmly. The size entry is marked missing in some rows and otherwise reads once, few, many or a size class.

d_gene	v_gene	j_gene	abundance	CDR3aa	CDR3nt
NA	TRBV4-1	TRBJ1-1	NA	CASSQPGSEAFF	TGCGCCAGCAGCCAACCCGGTTCTGAAGCTTTCTTT
TRBD1	TRBV7-6	TRBJ1-3	once	CASSLAADRGTPSGNTIYF	TGTGCCAGCAGCTTAGCTGCCGACAGGGGTACCCCCTCTGGAAACACCATATATTTT
TRBD1	TRBV5-1	TRBJ2-2	NA	CASSLGPDRGNTGELFF	TGCGCCAGCAGCTTGGGGCCCGACAGGGGGAACACCGGGGAGCTGTTTTTT
TRBD2	TRBV3-1/TRBV3-2	TRBJ2-2	few	CASSSGLAAGELFF	TGTGCCAGCAGCTCGGGACTAGCGGCCGGGGAGCTGTTTTTT
NA	TRBV7-8	TRBJ1-1	NA	CASSLEEYMNTEAFF	TGTGCCAGCAGCTTAGAGGAATACATGAACACTGAAGCTTTCTTT
TRBD1	TRBV29-1	TRBJ2-1	NA	CSPPRDRVHNEQFF	TGCAGCCCCCCCCGGGACAGGGTCCACAATGAGCAGTTCTTC
NA	TRBV19	TRBJ2-1	NA	CASSRTTSSYNEQFF	TGTGCCAGTAGTCGGACTACTTCCTCCTACAATGAGCAGTTCTTC
NA	TRBV29-1	TRBJ1-2	NA	CSDRDTNYGYTF	TGCAGCGACCGAGACACGAACTATGGCTACACCTTC
NA	TRBV27	TRBJ1-5	once	CASDPLGAGNQPQHF	TGTGCCAGCGATCCCCTGGGGGCAGGCAATCAGCCCCAGCATTTT
TRBD1	TRBV9	TRBJ1-6	NA	CASSPQGAPGNSPLHF	TGTGCCAGCAGCCCTCAGGGGGCGCCGGGTAATTCACCCCTCCACTTT
TRBD1	TRBV18	TRBJ1-3	NA	CASSPPGQASGNTIYF	TGTGCCAGCTCACCACCGGGACAGGCCTCTGGAAACACCATATATTTT